The 7 T cell receptor beta chains in this list originate from one sample, sequenced in a study of cytomegalovirus exposure and HLA in healthy donors. Sequenced by immunoSEQ multiplex PCR; TCRdb stores in-frame clones only, minus some. The table includes 150,000 to 200,000 clones, around four fifths detected once. The sample comprised PBMCs. The receptors originated from a man aged 25-40 years in good health and CMV-seropositive.

The sample holds a few counts of this clone. J is TRBJ2-7 and V is TRBV5-1; possibly TRBD1 for D (5 bases). V was trimmed by 2 bases and J by 2 bases, leaving 11 bases between them. Per the germline V gene, CDR1 is SGHRS and CDR2 is YFSETQ. The CDR3 sequence is 14 residues long. This CDR3 is CASSFGDSPYEQYF. CDR3 sequence (DNA): TGCGCCAGCAGCTTCGGCGACAGCCCCTACGAGCAGTACTTC. Full variable domain (outside the CDR3, taken from reference TRBV5-1 and TRBJ2-7): KAGVTQTPRYLIKTRGQQVTLSCSPISGHRSVSWYQQTPGQGLQFLFEYFSETQRNKGNFPGRFSGRQFSNSRSEMNVSTLELGDSALYLCASSFGDSPYEQYFGPGTRLTVT.

The gene calls are TRBV6-5 and TRBJ2-7; D might be TRBD1 (6 bases). The CDR3 is made up of 16 amino acids. V was cut by 0 bases and J by 3 bases, with 15 bases left in between. CDR1 and CDR2 (germline): MNHEY, SVGAGI. For the CDR3, the DNA is TGTGCCAGCAGTTACTCCTATGGGGGCCTCAACTACGAGCAGTACTTC. It codes for CASSYSYGGLNYEQYF.

The chain joins TRBV5-1 to TRBJ2-1; D is uncertain. The CDR3 is 12 amino acids. V lost 0 bases and J 6 bases, leaving 4 bases between the germline ends. CDR1 SGHRS and CDR2 YFSETQ come from the germline V gene. The CDR3 nucleotides are TGCGCCAGCAGCTTGGCGAGCAATGAGCAGTTCTTC. It is translated as CASSLASNEQFF.

The chain employs TRBV4-3 and TRBJ1-2; a possible D gene is TRBD1 (6 bases). Germline loops: CDR1 LGHNA, CDR2 YSLEER. The CDR3 length is 14 residues. The V gene lost 0 bases and the J gene lost 3 bases, with 8 bases spanning the gap. The CDR3 spells CASSQDRGDYGYTF. DNA for the CDR3: TGCGCCAGCAGCCAAGACAGGGGTGACTATGGCTACACCTTC.

V is TRBV13 and J is TRBJ2-5; D is undetermined. The CDR3 runs 12 residues. Trimming removed 5 bases from V and 5 bases from J, with 9 bases in between. CDR1 is PRHDT and CDR2 is FYEKMQ in the germline V gene (reference sequence). CDR3 DNA: TGTGCCAGCAGCCAGAAGAGGGAGACCCAGTACTTC. It encodes CASSQKRETQYF.

The V call is TRBV7-6, the J call TRBJ1-2; 7 bases fit TRBD1. This CDR3 region has 16 residues. Looked up from germline, CDR1 is SGHVS and CDR2 is FNYEAQ. V was pared by 0 bases and J by 3 bases, with 7 bases of the junction left unmatched. CDR3: CASSLAEGAVDYGYTF. The CDR3 DNA is TGTGCCAGCAGCTTAGCCGAGGGGGCAGTGGACTATGGCTACACCTTC.

Only a few counts were recorded for this clone. The chain uses TRBV9 and TRBJ1-6; possible D gene TRBD1, 6 bases. CDR1 SGDLS and CDR2 YYNGEE come from the germline V gene. Between the trimmed V and J ends, which lost 3 bases and 10 bases, there was a span of 11 bases. The CDR3 contains 13 residues. Here the CDR3 reads CASSARDKSPLHF. The DNA of the CDR3 is TGTGCCAGCAGCGCCCGGGACAAATCACCCCTCCACTTT.